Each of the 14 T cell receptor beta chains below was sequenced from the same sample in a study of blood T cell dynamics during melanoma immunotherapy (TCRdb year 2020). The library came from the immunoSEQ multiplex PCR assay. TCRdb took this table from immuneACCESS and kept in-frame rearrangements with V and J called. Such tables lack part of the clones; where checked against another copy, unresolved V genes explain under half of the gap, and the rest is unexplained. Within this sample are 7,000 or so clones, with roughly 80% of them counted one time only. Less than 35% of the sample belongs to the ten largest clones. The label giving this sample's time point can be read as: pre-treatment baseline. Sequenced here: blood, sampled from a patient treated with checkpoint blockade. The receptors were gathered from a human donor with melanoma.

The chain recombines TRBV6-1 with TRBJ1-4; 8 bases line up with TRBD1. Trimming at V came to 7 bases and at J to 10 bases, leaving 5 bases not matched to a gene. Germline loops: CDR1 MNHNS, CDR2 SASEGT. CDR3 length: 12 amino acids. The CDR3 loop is CASTPDRVKLFF. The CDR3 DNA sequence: TGTGCCAGCACCCCGGACAGGGTAAAACTGTTTTTT.

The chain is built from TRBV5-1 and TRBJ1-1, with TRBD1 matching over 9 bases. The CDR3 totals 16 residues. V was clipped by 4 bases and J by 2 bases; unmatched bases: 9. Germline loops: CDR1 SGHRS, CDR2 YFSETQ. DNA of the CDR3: TGCGCCAGCAGCAAAGGGACAGGGTATGGAAACACTGAAGCTTTCTTT. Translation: CASSKGTGYGNTEAFF.

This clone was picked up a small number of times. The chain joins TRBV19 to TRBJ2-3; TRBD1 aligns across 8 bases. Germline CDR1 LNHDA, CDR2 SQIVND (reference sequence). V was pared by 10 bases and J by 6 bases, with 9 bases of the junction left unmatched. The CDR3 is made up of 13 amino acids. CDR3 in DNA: TGTGCCACTAAGACAGGGGTAGGGGATACGCAGTATTTT. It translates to CATKTGVGDTQYF.

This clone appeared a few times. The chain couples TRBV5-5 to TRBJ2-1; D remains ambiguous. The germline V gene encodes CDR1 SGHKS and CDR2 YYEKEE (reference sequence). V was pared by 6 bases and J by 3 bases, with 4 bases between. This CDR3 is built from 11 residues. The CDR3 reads CASMDYNEQFF. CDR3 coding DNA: TGTGCCAGCATGGACTACAATGAGCAGTTCTTC.

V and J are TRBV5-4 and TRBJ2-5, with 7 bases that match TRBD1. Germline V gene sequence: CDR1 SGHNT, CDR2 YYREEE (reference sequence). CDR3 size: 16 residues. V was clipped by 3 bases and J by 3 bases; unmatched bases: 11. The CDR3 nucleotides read TGTGCCAGCAGCTCCCAGAAGACAGGGAAGGAAGAGACCCAGTACTTC. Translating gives CASSSQKTGKEETQYF.

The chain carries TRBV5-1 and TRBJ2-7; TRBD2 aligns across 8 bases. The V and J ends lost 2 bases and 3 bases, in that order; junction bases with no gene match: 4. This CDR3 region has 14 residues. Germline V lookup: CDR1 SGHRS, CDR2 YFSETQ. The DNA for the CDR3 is TGCGCCAGCAGCTTCGGGGGGGCCAACTACGAGCAGTACTTC. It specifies CASSFGGANYEQYF.

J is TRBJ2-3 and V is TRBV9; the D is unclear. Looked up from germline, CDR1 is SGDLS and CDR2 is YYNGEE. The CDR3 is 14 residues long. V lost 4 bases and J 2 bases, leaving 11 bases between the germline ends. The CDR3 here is CASSPRPNTDTQYF. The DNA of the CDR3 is TGTGCCAGCAGCCCGCGTCCTAACACAGATACGCAGTATTTT.

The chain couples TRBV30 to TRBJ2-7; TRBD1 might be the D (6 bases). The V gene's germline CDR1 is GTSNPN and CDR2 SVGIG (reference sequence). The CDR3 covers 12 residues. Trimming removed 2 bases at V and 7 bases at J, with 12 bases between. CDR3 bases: TGTGCCTGGAGTAATACAGGGAATGAGCAGTACTTC. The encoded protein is CAWSNTGNEQYF.

The CDR3 nucleotides are TGTGCCAGCAGCTTAGGAACGACAGGGGTCGAGCTGTTTTTT. Its protein is CASSLGTTGVELFF. The chain uses TRBV7-3 and TRBJ2-2; 8 bases line up with TRBD1. CDR3 length equals 14 residues. Looked up from germline, CDR1 is SGHTA and CDR2 is FQGTGA. Trimming at V came to 2 bases and at J to 11 bases, leaving 7 bases not matched to a gene.

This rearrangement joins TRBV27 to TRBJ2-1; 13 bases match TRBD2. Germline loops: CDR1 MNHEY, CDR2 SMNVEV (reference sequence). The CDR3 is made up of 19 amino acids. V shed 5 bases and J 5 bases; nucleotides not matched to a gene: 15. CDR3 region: CASSAMVRTSGSKHNEQFF. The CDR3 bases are TGTGCCAGCAGTGCCATGGTCCGGACTAGCGGGAGTAAACACAATGAGCAGTTCTTC.

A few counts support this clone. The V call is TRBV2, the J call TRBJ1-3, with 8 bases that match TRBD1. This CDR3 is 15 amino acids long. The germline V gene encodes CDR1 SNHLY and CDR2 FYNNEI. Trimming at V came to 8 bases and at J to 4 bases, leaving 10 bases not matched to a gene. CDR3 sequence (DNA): TGTGCCAGCTTAAGAGACAGGGGTTTGGGAAACACCATATATTTT. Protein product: CASLRDRGLGNTIYF.

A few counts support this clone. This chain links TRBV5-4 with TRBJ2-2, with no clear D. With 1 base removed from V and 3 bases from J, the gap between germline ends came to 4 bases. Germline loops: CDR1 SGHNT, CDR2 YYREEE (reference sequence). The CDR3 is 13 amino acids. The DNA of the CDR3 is TGTGCCAGCAGCTTGAGGGACACCGGGGAGCTGTTTTTT. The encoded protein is CASSLRDTGELFF.

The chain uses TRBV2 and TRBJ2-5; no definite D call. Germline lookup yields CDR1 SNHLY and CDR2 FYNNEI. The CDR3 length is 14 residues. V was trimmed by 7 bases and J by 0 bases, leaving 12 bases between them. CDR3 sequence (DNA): TGTGCCAGCATTGGGGTACAGCACCAAGAGACCCAGTACTTC. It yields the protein CASIGVQHQETQYF.

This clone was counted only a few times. CDR3: CASRAGTVYGYTF. The CDR3 region has the DNA TGTGCCAGCAGGGCCGGGACAGTCTATGGCTACACCTTC. The V call is TRBV2, the J call TRBJ1-2, with 7 bases identical to TRBD1. The V gene's germline CDR1 is SNHLY and CDR2 FYNNEI. The V segment lost 6 bases and the J segment 4 bases; nucleotides outside the gene matches: 5. This CDR3 comprises 13 residues.